The T cell receptor (beta chain) under discussion was sequenced for a study of T cell responses to AZD1222 COVID-19 vaccine. Study outcomes and limitations: Nearly half of the spike-specific TCRs reportedly recognize variant regions that carry no mutations. The study identified only five to seven AZD1222 recipients as seropositive at baseline. Compared with day 0, the breadth and depth of the Spike-specific TCR repertoire rose significantly after two doses of AZD1222. Clonal diversity was possibly underestimated; the donors were predominantly white British and more often female.

The table came from immunoSEQ multiplex PCR; TCRdb's copy has only in-frame clones and leaves some out. Of some 130,000 clones detected, 80% to 90% appear once; the ten largest clones hold about 22%. Points on this clone: As yet, its antigen is unknown. An end of the junction differs from the germline gene, which may be a read error.

This TCR came from an adult in good health. Sequenced material: peripheral blood, taken on day 0 of AZD1222 vaccination.

The CDR3 protein is CAGRPHGDSNQPQHF. CDR3 sequence (DNA): TGTGCCGGCAGACCACACGGGGATAGCAATCAGCCCCAGCATTTT. The chain is built from TRBV6-5 and TRBJ1-5, with unresolved D. CDR3 length: 15 residues. CDR1 MNHEY and CDR2 SVGAGI come from the germline V gene.